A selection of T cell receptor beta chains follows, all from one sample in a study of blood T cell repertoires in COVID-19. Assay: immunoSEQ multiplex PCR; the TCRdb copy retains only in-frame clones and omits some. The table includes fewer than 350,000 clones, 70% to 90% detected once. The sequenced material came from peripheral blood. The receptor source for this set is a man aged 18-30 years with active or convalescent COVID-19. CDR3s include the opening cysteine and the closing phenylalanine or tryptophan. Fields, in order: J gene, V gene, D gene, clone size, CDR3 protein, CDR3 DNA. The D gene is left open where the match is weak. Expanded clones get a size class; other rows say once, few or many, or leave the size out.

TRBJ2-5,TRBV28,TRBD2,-,CASSPPPGLAGGPKGETQYF,TGTGCCAGCAGCCCCCCTCCGGGACTAGCGGGGGGGCCGAAGGGGGAGACCCAGTACTTC
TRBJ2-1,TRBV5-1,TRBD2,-,CASSLAPGLVRDEQFF,TGCGCCAGCAGCTTGGCACCGGGACTAGTTCGCGATGAGCAGTTCTTC
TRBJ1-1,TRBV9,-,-,CASSVDRHMNTEAFF,TGTGCCAGCAGCGTCGACAGGCACATGAACACTGAAGCTTTCTTT
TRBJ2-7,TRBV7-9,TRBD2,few,CASSLIERGRAYEQYF,TGTGCCAGCAGCTTAATTGAGCGGGGTAGAGCCTACGAGCAGTACTTC
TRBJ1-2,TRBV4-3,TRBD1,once,CASSQDRRQGARGYTF,TGCGCCAGCAGCCAAGATAGGAGACAGGGGGCGAGAGGCTACACCTTC
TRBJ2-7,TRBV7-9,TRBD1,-,CASSPWTGSYEQYF,TGTGCCAGCAGCCCCTGGACAGGATCCTACGAGCAGTACTTC
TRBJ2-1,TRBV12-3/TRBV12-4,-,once,CASSLSSYNEQFF,TGTGCCAGCAGTCTAAGCTCCTACAATGAGCAGTTCTTC
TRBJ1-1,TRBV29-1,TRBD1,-,CSVRTGGMNTEAFF,TGCAGCGTTCGGACAGGGGGCATGAACACTGAAGCTTTCTTT
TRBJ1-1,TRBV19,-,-,CASSSFTEAFF,TGTGCCAGTAGTTCCTTCACTGAAGCTTTCTTT
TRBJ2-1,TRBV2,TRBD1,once,CASIGQGAVSYNEQFF,TGTGCCAGCATCGGACAGGGGGCAGTATCCTACAATGAGCAGTTCTTC
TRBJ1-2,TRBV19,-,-,CASSLGAKGYTF,TGTGCCAGTAGTTTGGGGGCGAAAGGCTACACCTTC
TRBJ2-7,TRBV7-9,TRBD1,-,CASSSDRVGPYEQYF,TGTGCCAGCAGTTCGGACAGGGTGGGACCCTACGAGCAGTACTTC
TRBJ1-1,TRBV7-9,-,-,CASSLGGPGTEAFF,TGTGCCAGCAGCTTAGGCGGCCCGGGCACTGAAGCTTTCTTT
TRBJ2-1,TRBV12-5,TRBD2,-,CASGRPVAGLYNEQFF,TGTGCTAGTGGCAGGCCCGTAGCGGGGCTATACAATGAGCAGTTCTTC
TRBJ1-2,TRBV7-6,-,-,CASSLVSKSLYGYTF,TGTGCCAGCAGCTTAGTTTCTAAGAGTTTATATGGCTACACCTTC
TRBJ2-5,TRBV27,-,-,CASSLGGIGETQYF,TGTGCCAGCAGTTTAGGAGGGATTGGAGAGACCCAGTACTTC
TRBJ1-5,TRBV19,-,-,CASAPSNQPQHF,TGTGCCAGCGCCCCCAGTAATCAGCCCCAGCATTTT
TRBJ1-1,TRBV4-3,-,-,CASSQEGGGNTEAFF,TGCGCCAGCAGCCAAGAGGGAGGGGGGAACACTGAAGCTTTCTTT
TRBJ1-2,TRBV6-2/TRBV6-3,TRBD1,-,CASSRTGRYGYTF,TGTGCCAGCAGTAGGACAGGCCGATATGGCTACACCTTC
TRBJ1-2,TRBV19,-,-,CASSIGYGSGSYGYTF,TGTGCCAGTAGTATAGGTTATGGAAGCGGTTCCTATGGCTACACCTTC
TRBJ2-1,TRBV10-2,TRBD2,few,CASSYTSGGYNEQFF,TGCGCCAGCAGTTATACTAGCGGGGGCTACAATGAGCAGTTCTTC
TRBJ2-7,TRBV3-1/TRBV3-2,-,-,CASSQGPGATYEQYF,TGTGCCAGCAGCCAAGGCCCAGGGGCCACCTACGAGCAGTACTTC
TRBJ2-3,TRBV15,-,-,CATSGGTVRSTDTQYF,TGTGCCACCAGCGGCGGGACAGTTCGAAGCACAGATACGCAGTATTTT
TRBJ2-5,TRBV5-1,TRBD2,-,CASSTGSGGKETQYF,TGCGCCAGCAGCACTGGTAGCGGGGGGAAAGAGACCCAGTACTTC
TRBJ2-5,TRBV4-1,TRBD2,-,CASSPKAGGQETQYF,TGCGCCAGCAGCCCAAAAGCGGGGGGCCAAGAGACCCAGTACTTC
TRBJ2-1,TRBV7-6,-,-,CASSFYLTDQPKKTYNEQFF,TGTGCCAGCAGCTTTTATTTGACTGACCAGCCCAAAAAAACCTACAATGAGCAGTTCTTC
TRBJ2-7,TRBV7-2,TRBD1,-,CASSSGQLYEQYF,TGTGCCAGCAGCTCGGGACAGCTCTACGAGCAGTACTTC
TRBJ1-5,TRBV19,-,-,CASNTDQPQHF,TGTGCCAGTAACACAGATCAGCCCCAGCATTTT
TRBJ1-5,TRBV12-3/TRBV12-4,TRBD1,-,CASSQDRGQPQHF,TGTGCCAGCAGTCAGGACAGGGGTCAGCCCCAGCATTTT
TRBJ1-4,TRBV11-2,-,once,CASRMSATNEKLFF,TGTGCCAGCAGGATGTCGGCAACTAATGAAAAACTGTTTTTT
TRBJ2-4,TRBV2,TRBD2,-,CASSGTSGGANIQYF,TGTGCCAGCAGTGGGACTAGCGGGGGGGCAAACATTCAGTACTTC
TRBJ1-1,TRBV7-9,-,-,CASSFGTTMNTEAFF,TGTGCCAGCAGCTTTGGTACGACAATGAACACTGAAGCTTTCTTT
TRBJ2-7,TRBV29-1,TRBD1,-,CSVAGQTYSYEQYF,TGCAGCGTTGCGGGACAGACCTATTCCTACGAGCAGTACTTC
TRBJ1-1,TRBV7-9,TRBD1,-,CASSTQQGAGTEAFF,TGTGCCAGCAGCACACAACAGGGGGCGGGAACTGAAGCTTTCTTT
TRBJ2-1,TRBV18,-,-,CASSPSKEQFF,TGTGCCAGCTCACCCAGTAAGGAGCAGTTCTTC
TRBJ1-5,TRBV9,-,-,CASSARGNSNQPQHF,TGTGCCAGCAGCGCCCGGGGGAATAGCAATCAGCCCCAGCATTTT
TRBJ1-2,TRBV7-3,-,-,CASSQKGQSYTF,TGTGCCAGCAGCCAAAAGGGGCAGAGCTACACCTTC
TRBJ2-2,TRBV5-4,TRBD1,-,CASTMTGRDTGELFF,TGTGCCAGCACCATGACAGGGCGCGACACCGGGGAGCTGTTTTTT
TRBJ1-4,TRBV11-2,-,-,CASSLRGGPNEKLFF,TGTGCCAGCAGCTTAAGGGGTGGGCCTAATGAAAAACTGTTTTTT
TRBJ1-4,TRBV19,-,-,CASSLKVREEKLFF,TGTGCCAGTAGTCTCAAAGTTCGGGAAGAAAAACTGTTTTTT